This TCR beta chain was recovered during a study of blood T cell repertoires in COVID-19. V gave up 6 bases and J gave up 0 bases, with 21 bases separating them. Germline CDR1 reads MNHEY; CDR2 reads SMNVEV (reference sequence). The CDR3 spans 19 residues. Ages ranged from about 18 to 89 years, with residence in fewer than 25 US areas. Which cohort a participant joined came from the clinical history participants gave. In Cohort 3, a recovered donor had either two negative PCRs, clearance, or symptom resolution. In the authors' methods: Counts of nucleated cells, estimated from reference gene primer amplification, were obtained. Sequencing used immunoSEQ multiplex PCR; TCRdb keeps in-frame clones, though not all of them. That table is the source of V, J and clone size, and D and trimming were worked out from the DNA. Of around 250,000 clones in the sample, approximately 90% were seen once. This clone appeared once.

The origin of this receptor is a woman aged 25 to 39 who had recovered from COVID-19. The gene calls are TRBV27 and TRBJ2-6; D may be TRBD1 (5 bases). Sequenced material: PBMCs or T cells enriched from blood (not recorded which). In DNA, the CDR3 is TGTGCCAGCAGCGTACAGGTTACCAAGTACGACTCTGGGGCCAACGTCCTGACTTTC. Its protein product is CASSVQVTKYDSGANVLTF. Full variable domain (remainder filled in from reference TRBV27 and TRBJ2-6): EAQVTQNPRYLITVTGKKLTVTCSQNMNHEYMSWYRQDPGLGLRQIYYSMNVEVTDKGDVPEGYKVSRKEKRNFPLILESPSPNQTSLYFCASSVQVTKYDSGANVLTFGAGSRLTVL.